The 29 T cell receptor beta chains below come from one sample, sequenced in a study of blood T cell repertoires in COVID-19. The protocol was immunoSEQ multiplex PCR, while the TCRdb copy is restricted to in-frame clones and leaves out a portion. The sample lists 110,000 to 150,000 clones, 80% occurring once. Sequenced input: peripheral blood. These receptors originate from a man aged 65-85 years who had recovered from COVID-19.

The V call is TRBV6-5, the J call TRBJ1-1; unclear D gene. The germline V gene encodes CDR1 MNHEY and CDR2 SVGAGI. This CDR3 region has 14 residues. V lost 1 base to trimming and J lost 4 bases, with 10 bases between them. The CDR3 DNA sequence: TGTGCCAGCAGTTACTTTTCCGGGTCCACTGAAGCTTTCTTT. It specifies CASSYFSGSTEAFF.

The chain has TRBV10-3 and TRBJ2-1; a possible D gene is TRBD2 (6 bases). V dropped 4 bases and J dropped 4 bases, with 11 bases sitting between them. The CDR3 is made up of 14 amino acids. CDR1 and CDR2 (germline): ENHRY, SYGVKD. In DNA, the CDR3 is TGTGCCATCAGTGGGGGGACTTCATACAATGAGCAGTTCTTC. Its translation: CAISGGTSYNEQFF.

This clone has just a few counts. The J gene is TRBJ2-7, the V gene TRBV19; D unresolved. The ends were cut back, 5 bases at V and 1 base at J, with 12 bases in the middle. From germline, CDR1 is LNHDA and CDR2 SQIVND (reference sequence). This CDR3 comprises 14 residues. CDR3: CASSVVAGSYEQYF. DNA for the CDR3: TGTGCCAGTAGTGTAGTAGCCGGATCCTACGAGCAGTACTTC.

The V call is TRBV11-2, the J call TRBJ1-1, with D tentatively TRBD1 (5 bases). V was clipped by 3 bases and J by 4 bases, with 15 bases between them. Germline-derived CDR1 and CDR2 are SGHAT and FQNNGV. The CDR3 sequence is 15 residues long. CDR3 in amino acids: CASSFRSAGGTEAFF. As DNA, the CDR3 is TGTGCCAGCAGCTTTAGATCGGCGGGGGGCACTGAAGCTTTCTTT.

This clone was counted between two and nine times. V usage is TRBV6-5 and J usage is TRBJ1-3; the D gene is possibly TRBD1 (6 bases). The germline V gene has CDR1 MNHEY and CDR2 SVGAGI. The CDR3 spans 13 residues. Trimming took off 5 bases at V and 2 bases at J, with 7 bases between the two ends. The CDR3 region has the DNA TGTGCCAGCAGTCGGACAGCTGGAAACACCATATATTTT. This codes for CASSRTAGNTIYF.

This clone was counted once. The chain carries TRBV2 and TRBJ2-7; 13 bases agree with TRBD2. CDR3 length equals 15 residues. From germline, CDR1 is SNHLY and CDR2 FYNNEI. With V trimmed by 5 bases and J by 3 bases, 4 bases remained unmatched. In DNA form, the CDR3 reads TGTGCCAGCAGTCGGACTAGCGGGAGAGTCTACGAGCAGTACTTC. It is translated as CASSRTSGRVYEQYF.

The count of this clone is one. The gene calls are TRBV11-2 and TRBJ2-5; 9 nucleotides match TRBD1. Germline loops: CDR1 SGHAT, CDR2 FQNNGV. J lost 0 bases, V lost 4 bases, and 3 bases had no gene match. This CDR3 has 15 residues. CDR3 protein: CASSSGTGYQETQYF. As DNA, the CDR3 is TGTGCCAGCAGCTCCGGGACAGGGTACCAAGAGACCCAGTACTTC.

V usage is TRBV3-1 (or the pseudogene TRBV3-2) and J usage is TRBJ2-7; D might be TRBD1 (5 bases). Trimming pared 2 bases from V and 4 bases from J, leaving 15 bases between. Germline CDR1 is LGHDT and CDR2 is YNNKEL (reference sequence). This CDR3 has 15 amino acids. CDR3 amino acids: CASSQFRSGFYEQYF. Here the CDR3 DNA reads TGTGCCAGCAGCCAATTTAGATCAGGGTTTTACGAGCAGTACTTC.

V and J are TRBV7-9 and TRBJ2-7; D perhaps matches TRBD1 (6 bases). Per germline, CDR1 SEHNR and CDR2 FQNEAQ (reference sequence). CDR3 size: 13 residues. V lost 5 bases and J lost 0, with 8 bases in between. CDR3 in DNA: TGTGCCAGCAGCGGGGGCGGCTCCTACGAGCAGTACTTC. Its protein product is CASSGGGSYEQYF.

The chain carries TRBV5-1 and TRBJ2-3, with 9 bases aligning to TRBD2. Germline trimming cut 2 bases from V and 1 base from J; bases unmatched to any gene: 5. This CDR3 spans 16 amino acids. Germline-derived CDR1 and CDR2 are SGHRS and YFSETQ. The CDR3, as DNA: TGCGCCAGCAGCTTCGCGGGAGGGCTCCGCACAGATACGCAGTATTTT. Protein sequence: CASSFAGGLRTDTQYF.

The J gene is TRBJ1-1, the V gene TRBV25-1, with no clear D. Germline V lookup: CDR1 MGHDK, CDR2 SYGVNS. The CDR3 is made up of 14 amino acids. Trimming cost V 3 bases and J 8 bases, with 16 bases left between them. The CDR3 coding sequence is TGTGCCAGCAGTGACCCGGGGTCGGGGTTGGAAGCTTTCTTT. Translation: CASSDPGSGLEAFF.

The rearrangement uses TRBV27 and TRBJ2-1, with D perhaps matching TRBD2 (6 bases). The CDR3 runs to 18 residues. Between the trimmed V and J ends, which lost 4 bases and 7 bases, there was a span of 26 bases. CDR1 and CDR2 (germline): MNHEY, SMNVEV (reference sequence). CDR3 in amino acids: CASSSPQGLRRANNEQFF. The CDR3 coding sequence is TGTGCCAGCAGTTCTCCCCAAGGTTTACGGAGGGCCAATAATGAGCAGTTCTTC.

The chain links TRBV27 to TRBJ2-1; maybe TRBD1 (6 bases). The germline V gene has CDR1 MNHEY and CDR2 SMNVEV (reference sequence). V was clipped by 2 bases and J by 8 bases, with 13 bases between them. This CDR3 region has 14 residues. CDR3 sequence: CASSLSSGVDEQFF. CDR3 nucleotide sequence: TGTGCCAGCAGTTTAAGTTCAGGGGTGGATGAGCAGTTCTTC.

The chain recombines TRBV12-3 or TRBV12-4 with TRBJ2-3; possible D gene TRBD1, 6 bases. The CDR3 loop spans 13 amino acids. V lost 5 bases, J lost 5 bases, and 11 bases lay in between. This CDR3 is CASSLGQRDTQYF. The CDR3 DNA reads TGTGCCAGCAGTCTGGGACAACGAGATACGCAGTATTTT.

The chain uses TRBV5-4 and TRBJ2-6; the D is unclear. Germline CDR1 is SGHNT and CDR2 is YYREEE (reference sequence). Trimming took off 4 bases at V and 4 bases at J, with 12 bases between the two ends. The CDR3 sequence is 15 residues long. The CDR3 is CASSTNIPGANVLTF. The CDR3 DNA reads as TGTGCCAGCAGCACCAACATCCCCGGGGCCAACGTCCTGACTTTC.

CDR3 protein: CAWSIRGRGRGSGANVLTF. CDR3 nucleotides: TGTGCCTGGAGTATCCGGGGCAGGGGAAGGGGCTCTGGGGCCAACGTCCTGACTTTC. The chain is built from TRBV30 and TRBJ2-6; a weak D match, TRBD1 (6 bases). Germline CDR1 GTSNPN, CDR2 SVGIG (reference sequence). The CDR3 extends over 19 amino acids. V lost 2 bases, J lost 0 bases, and 20 bases lay in between.

The rearrangement uses TRBV7-7 and TRBJ2-5; D gene ambiguous. Deletions cut 1 base from V and 5 bases from J, with 11 bases between. The CDR3 length is 14 residues. Germline V gene lookup returns CDR1 SSHAT and CDR2 FNYEAQ (reference sequence). CDR3 sequence reads: CASSLGYSLETQYF. DNA for the CDR3: TGTGCCAGCAGCTTAGGATACTCCTTGGAGACCCAGTACTTC.

V and J are TRBV5-1 and TRBJ2-7; TRBD2 agrees at 9 bases. Trimming at V came to 4 bases and at J to 7 bases, leaving 6 bases not matched to a gene. Germline assignment: CDR1 SGHRS and CDR2 YFSETQ. The CDR3 contains 13 residues. This CDR3 reads CASSVAGEREQYF. In DNA form, the CDR3 reads TGCGCCAGCAGCGTAGCGGGAGAGCGGGAGCAGTACTTC.

The V and J genes are TRBV11-2 and TRBJ1-2; 8 bases agree with TRBD1. V shed 5 bases and J 8 bases; nucleotides not matched to a gene: 7. Germline V gene lookup returns CDR1 SGHAT and CDR2 FQNNGV. The CDR3 contains 13 residues. CDR3 amino acids: CASSVGQGRGYTF. For the CDR3, the DNA is TGTGCCAGCAGCGTCGGACAGGGCAGGGGCTACACCTTC. Supplemented by reference TRBV11-2 and TRBJ1-2, the full variable domain reads EAGVAQSPRYKIIEKRQSVAFWCNPISGHATLYWYQQILGQGPKLLIQFQNNGVVDDSQLPKDRFSAERLKGVDSTLKIQPAKLEDSAVYLCASSVGQGRGYTFGSGTRLTVV.

The chain carries TRBV7-2 and TRBJ2-1; TRBD2 agrees at 13 bases. The CDR3 contains 16 residues. Germline CDR1 is SGHTA and CDR2 is FQGNSA. V gave up 4 bases and J gave up 7 bases; unmatched junction bases: 7. CDR3 sequence reads: CASSSRTSGRGNEQFF. The CDR3 region has the DNA TGTGCCAGCAGCTCCAGGACTAGCGGGAGAGGGAATGAGCAGTTCTTC. The entire variable domain, with the rest obtained from reference TRBV7-2 and TRBJ2-1, is as follows: GAGVSQSPSNKVTEKGKDVELRCDPISGHTALYWYRQSLGQGLEFLIYFQGNSAPDKSGLPSDRFSAERTGGSVSTLTIQRTQQEDSAVYLCASSSRTSGRGNEQFFGPGTRLTVL.

The chain combines TRBV4-3 with TRBJ2-2, with D tentatively TRBD1 (6 bases). The CDR3 is 15 amino acids. V was shortened by 4 bases and J by 6 bases, with 15 bases between the two germline ends. Germline CDR1 is LGHNA and CDR2 is YSLEER. The CDR3 region has the DNA TGCGCCAGCAGCCCAGGTACAGGGCTGGCCGGGGAGCTGTTTTTT. Amino acid sequence: CASSPGTGLAGELFF.

The chain carries TRBV5-1 and TRBJ1-4; D is undetermined. Germline CDR1 reads SGHRS; CDR2 reads YFSETQ. The CDR3 length is 15 residues. The V end was cut by 4 bases, the J end by 2 bases, with 12 bases between. The CDR3 loop reads CASSRDGSTNEKLFF. CDR3 nucleotides: TGCGCCAGCAGCCGAGACGGGTCCACTAATGAAAAACTGTTTTTT.

V is TRBV10-3 and J is TRBJ2-3; 9 positions agree with TRBD2. The CDR3 is made up of 18 amino acids. CDR1 ENHRY and CDR2 SYGVKD come from the germline V gene. V was pared by 0 bases and J by 6 bases, with 13 bases of the junction left unmatched. Written as DNA, the CDR3 is TGTGCCATCAGTGAGTCGATAGGAGCGCGGGAGGGCCCCGATACGCAGTATTTT. It is translated as CAISESIGAREGPDTQYF.

The rearrangement links TRBV27 to TRBJ1-1; TRBD1 matches at 7 bases. V trimming: 5 bases; J trimming: 1 base; junction bases outside the gene matches: 7. Germline CDR1 MNHEY, CDR2 SMNVEV (reference sequence). The CDR3 consists of 15 residues. The CDR3 sequence is CASSPPGQSNTEAFF. The CDR3 nucleotides read TGTGCCAGCAGTCCGCCGGGACAGTCGAACACTGAAGCTTTCTTT.

This rearrangement joins TRBV7-2 to TRBJ2-2, with 10 bases identical to TRBD2. The CDR3 extends over 16 amino acids. CDR1 is SGHTA and CDR2 is FQGNSA in the germline V gene. V was pared by 2 bases and J by 8 bases, with 8 bases of the junction left unmatched. DNA of the CDR3: TGTGCCAGCAGCTTATATAGCGGGAGGAGGACAGGGGAGCTGTTTTTT. This sequence encodes CASSLYSGRRTGELFF.

This clone occurred a few times. The chain carries TRBV11-2 and TRBJ2-6; tentatively, D is TRBD1 (6 bases). The V end was cut by 6 bases, the J end by 0 bases, with 12 bases between. There are 16 residues in the CDR3. Germline CDR1 and CDR2: SGHAT and FQNNGV. CDR3: CASSWRTDSGANVLTF. In DNA form, the CDR3 reads TGTGCCAGCAGTTGGAGGACAGACTCTGGGGCCAACGTCCTGACTTTC.

V gene TRBV6-5 combines with J gene TRBJ2-5; 9 nucleotides agree with TRBD2. Germline CDR1 and CDR2: MNHEY and SVGAGI. The CDR3 runs to 16 residues. The V segment lost 0 bases and the J segment 2 bases; nucleotides outside the gene matches: 4. CDR3 in DNA: TGTGCCAGCAGTTACTCTCTAGCGGGATTTCAAGAGACCCAGTACTTC. Translating gives CASSYSLAGFQETQYF.

This rearrangement joins TRBV3-1 (or the pseudogene TRBV3-2) to TRBJ1-1; TRBD1 agrees at 7 bases. Unmatched junction bases numbered 1, after V lost 2 bases and J lost 1 base. Germline-derived CDR1 and CDR2 are LGHDT and YNNKEL (reference sequence). The CDR3 contains 14 residues. CDR3 nucleotide sequence: TGTGCCAGCAGCCAACGGGACAGGAACACTGAAGCTTTCTTT. Encoded protein: CASSQRDRNTEAFF.

In regard to this clone: Other nucleotide sequences in the sample specify the same CDR3. The J gene is TRBJ2-3, the V gene TRBV15; tentative D call: TRBD2 (6 bases). V was pared by 0 bases and J by 4 bases, with 14 bases between. The CDR3 loop spans 16 amino acids. Germline V gene data show CDR1 as LNHNV and CDR2 as YYDKDF (reference sequence). In DNA form, the CDR3 reads TGTGCCACCAGCAGAGATCTCGGGGGAACAGCAGATACGCAGTATTTT. Encoded protein: CATSRDLGGTADTQYF.